One sample yielded the 11 T cell receptor beta chains listed below, sequenced in a study of blood T cell repertoires in COVID-19. The assay was immunoSEQ multiplex PCR, and TCRdb's table has in-frame clones only and misses some. The data hold about 430,000 clones, with 85% to 90% observed a single time. The specimen sequenced was peripheral blood. These receptors all stem from a man aged 18 to 29 with COVID-19, enrolled during active disease.

V and J are TRBV19 and TRBJ1-5, with a tentative D call TRBD1 (5 bases). This CDR3 has 16 amino acids. The germline V gene has CDR1 LNHDA and CDR2 SQIVND (reference sequence). Trimming took off 1 base at V and 2 bases at J, with 12 bases between the two ends. The chain's CDR3 is CASSIGAGIGNQPQHF. DNA of the CDR3: TGTGCCAGTAGTATAGGGGCAGGGATAGGCAATCAGCCCCAGCATTTT. Drawing the rest from reference TRBV19 and TRBJ1-5, the complete variable domain is DGGITQSPKYLFRKEGQNVTLSCEQNLNHDAMYWYRQDPGQGLRLIYYSQIVNDFQKGDIAEGYSVSREKKESFPLTVTSAQKNPTAFYLCASSIGAGIGNQPQHFGDGTRLSIL.

The CDR3, as DNA: TGTGCCAGCAGGCGACAGGGCCACGAGCAGTACTTC. Translated, it gives CASRRQGHEQYF. The chain employs TRBV12-3 or TRBV12-4 and TRBJ2-7; 7 nucleotides agree with TRBD1. The trim removed 6 bases at V and 5 bases at J, leaving 4 bases unmatched. The CDR3 contains 12 residues.

Only one count was recorded for this clone. This chain joins TRBV3-1 (or the pseudogene TRBV3-2) and TRBJ1-6, with D unresolved. The germline V gene has CDR1 LGHDT and CDR2 YNNKEL (reference sequence). Trimming cost V 1 base and J 11 bases, with 9 bases left between them. CDR3 length equals 13 residues. CDR3 nucleotides: TGTGCCAGCAGCCAAGGAACAGAAGCACCCCTCCACTTT. It encodes CASSQGTEAPLHF.

The rearrangement links TRBV5-1 to TRBJ1-3, with D maybe TRBD1 (5 bases). There are 16 residues in the CDR3. With 0 bases removed from V and 1 base from J, the gap between germline ends came to 11 bases. Germline V lookup: CDR1 SGHRS, CDR2 YFSETQ. CDR3 sequence (DNA): TGCGCCAGCAGCTTGGCCGCCCAGGGTTCTGGAAACACCATATATTTT. This sequence encodes CASSLAAQGSGNTIYF.

V is TRBV6-2 or TRBV6-3 and J is TRBJ1-2; 7 bases agree with TRBD1. In germline, CDR1 is MNHEY, CDR2 SVGEGT. Trimming cost V 2 bases and J 4 bases; bases outside gene matches: 4. The CDR3 length is 14 residues. CDR3 DNA sequence: TGTGCCAGCAGTTACCCGGACAGGATCTATGGCTACACCTTC. Its translation: CASSYPDRIYGYTF.

This chain joins TRBV2 and TRBJ1-1; weak D call: TRBD1 (6 bases). The V end lost 1 base, the J end lost 8 bases, and 17 bases lay between the germline ends. The CDR3 spans 15 residues. Germline CDR1 and CDR2: SNHLY and FYNNEI. DNA of the CDR3: TGTGCCAGCAGTGAAGATCCTCCAGGGGCGGTGGAAGCTTTCTTT. Translation: CASSEDPPGAVEAFF. Together with reference TRBV2 and TRBJ1-1, the CDR3 gives the full variable domain: EPEVTQTPSHQVTQMGQEVILRCVPISNHLYFYWYRQILGQKVEFLVSFYNNEISEKSEIFDDQFSVERPDGSNFTLKIRSTKLEDSAMYFCASSEDPPGAVEAFFGQGTRLTVV.

The V and J genes are TRBV3-1 (or the pseudogene TRBV3-2) and TRBJ2-1; 12 bases agree with TRBD2. Germline CDR1 LGHDT, CDR2 YNNKEL (reference sequence). V lost 6 bases, J lost 8 bases, and 5 bases stayed unmatched. This CDR3 contains 14 residues. The CDR3 nucleotides are TGTGCCAGCAGGACTAGCGGGAGTTATGATGAGCAGTTCTTC. This translates into CASRTSGSYDEQFF.

The chain employs TRBV29-1 and TRBJ2-7; 7 bases align to TRBD1. This CDR3 contains 13 residues. The V gene end was trimmed by 7 bases and the J gene end by 2 bases; junction bases not matched to a gene: 8. The germline gives CDR1 SQVTM, CDR2 ANQGSEA. The DNA of the CDR3 is TGCAGCGCCGAGGGGGCGTTAACCTACGAGCAGTACTTC. Translated, it gives CSAEGALTYEQYF.

This chain connects TRBV24-1 to TRBJ2-5, with 7 positions matching TRBD1. The V and J ends lost 2 bases and 3 bases, in that order; junction bases with no gene match: 5. The CDR3 contains 15 residues. Germline V lookup: CDR1 KGHDR, CDR2 SFDVKD. Written as DNA, the CDR3 is TGTGCCACCAGTGATTCTCGGACAGGAGAAGAGACCCAGTACTTC. This translates into CATSDSRTGEETQYF.

The chain couples TRBV11-3 to TRBJ2-5; tentative D call: TRBD2 (5 bases). V gave up 4 bases and J gave up 5 bases, with 23 bases separating them. This CDR3 comprises 17 residues. Per germline, CDR1 SGHNT and CDR2 YENEEA. CDR3: CASSYELSGKERETQYF. DNA of the CDR3: TGTGCCAGCAGCTACGAGCTTTCCGGGAAAGAAAGGGAGACCCAGTACTTC.

CDR3 coding DNA: TGTGCCAGCTCCTCCGGGACTACCTACGAGCAGTACTTC. This codes for CASSSGTTYEQYF. The rearrangement joins TRBV3-1 (or the pseudogene TRBV3-2) to TRBJ2-7; 7 bases fit TRBD2. From germline, CDR1 is LGHDT and CDR2 YNNKEL (reference sequence). J lost 2 bases, V lost 8 bases, and 6 bases had no gene match. The CDR3 covers 13 residues.